This T cell receptor (beta chain) emerged from a study of blood T cells in healthy people across ages. Using a J-beta primer mix together with a sample-barcoded 5' primer, a second PCR was run for roughly 6 to 12 cycles. A 12-random-nucleotide template-switch adaptor tagged each cDNA molecule. TCRdb re-derived calls from the 5' RACE reads in MiXCR, one entry per CDR3 protein. In the table there are 650,000 to 1,000,000 distinct CDR3 sequences, about 36% of which are singletons. The specimen was blood. The receptor comes from a man younger than 30 in good health.

The CDR3 is CASSQTGETSEGYTF. CDR3 nucleotides: TGCGCCAGCAGCCAGACAGGGGAGACATCAGAGGGCTACACCTTC. The V and J genes are TRBV4-3 and TRBJ1-2, with TRBD1 matching over 8 bases. V was clipped by 3 bases and J by 8 bases; unmatched bases: 11. The CDR3 loop spans 15 amino acids. The germline CDR1 and CDR2 sequences are LGHNA and YSLEER.